One T cell receptor (beta chain) is described in this entry. Its antigen is not known. Libraries were prepared by immunoSEQ multiplex PCR; TCRdb keeps only in-frame clonotypes and omits some of them. The data contain 150,000 or so clones, approximately 87% of them singletons. This sample was taken from a study of T cell responses to AZD1222 COVID-19 vaccine. Notes on the study in general: Across the whole spike, CD4 TCRs peaked at regions 160-218 and 743-854. Repertoire sampling was restricted to post-peak T cell response timepoints. The donor cohort was predominantly white British with a female majority, and clonal diversity may have been underestimated. Reportedly, nearly half the spike-specific TCRs target unmutated variant regions.

CDR1 KGHDR and CDR2 SFDVKD come from the germline V gene. The V end was cut by 2 bases, the J end by 3 bases, with 10 bases between. The CDR3 runs to 15 residues. The chain combines TRBV24-1 with TRBJ1-5, with D perhaps matching TRBD1 (5 bases). This clonotype originated in an adult in good health. This material consisted of peripheral blood, taken on day 0 of MenACWY control vaccination. The CDR3 sequence: CATSDSDSFNQPQHF. Written as DNA, the CDR3 is TGTGCCACCAGTGATTCTGACAGCTTCAATCAGCCCCAGCATTTT.